The clone carrying this T cell receptor (beta chain) was detected a few times. TCRdb recomputed calls from the 5' RACE reads with MiXCR, one row per CDR3 protein. Here the sample spans under 250,000 distinct CDR3 sequences, roughly a tenth being singletons. This sample was included in a study of T-cell memory formation after mild COVID-19. The CDR3 runs to 15 residues. V was pared by 8 bases and J by 2 bases, with 9 bases of the junction left unmatched. Germline assignment: CDR1 MNHEY and CDR2 SVGEGT. This TCR was recovered from a man between 18 and 29 years old who had mild COVID-19 (a few samples of this study predate the infection). Cell type and time point are not known. The genes are TRBV6-2 or TRBV6-3 and TRBJ2-3; 8 nucleotides line up with TRBD1. Sequenced input: PBMCs or a T cell subset sorted from them (not recorded which). CDR3 residues: CASGGDRRHTDTQYF. The CDR3 DNA follows: TGTGCCAGCGGCGGGGACAGGAGACACACAGATACGCAGTATTTT.